This T cell receptor (beta chain) was retrieved from a study of tumor and adjacent non-tumor tissue in lung cancer. The V gene lost 10 bases and the J gene lost 4 bases, with 16 bases spanning the gap. CDR3 size: 13 residues. A modified ARM-PCR protocol with three rounds of nested PCR amplified TCRbeta. TCRdb fed the multiplex PCR reads into MiXCR, producing one record per CDR3 protein. The top ten clones hold around 15% of a sample with about 85,000 distinct CDR3 sequences, around 57% of them seen once. The template was RNA from unsorted bulk tissue. Sequencing was carried out using lung tumor tissue. The origin of this receptor is a man aged 70-80 years with non-small cell lung cancer. The chain combines TRBV12-3 or TRBV12-4 with TRBJ2-5, with D possibly being TRBD1 or TRBD2 (5 bases each). The CDR3 loop is CANILWDGETQYF. The CDR3, as DNA: TGTGCCAACATATTGTGGGACGGAGAGACCCAGTACTTC.